This passage covers 29 T cell receptor beta chains from one sample sequenced in a study of shared clonotypes between healthy human individuals (TCRdb year 2020). The library was made by the immunoSEQ multiplex PCR assay. TCRdb carries this immuneACCESS record with in-frame sequences only. Its versions omit some clonotypes, under half of them owing to an unresolved V gene in the studies checked, with the rest unexplained. In all, the sample holds 760,000 or so clones, and roughly 96% of those were seen once. Together, the top ten hold around 0.25% of the sample. CD8 naive samples consisted of CD45RO-negative cells that were positively selected for CCR7, yielding a CD45RA+CCR7+ population without TemRA cells. Sequenced: naive CD8+ T cells sorted from blood. What this sample's cell subset or site label stands for: CD45RA+CCR7+. The source of these receptors is a man aged 30 to 39 in good health.

The rearrangement uses TRBV5-4 and TRBJ2-6; no firm D call. The germline V gene has CDR1 SGHNT and CDR2 YYREEE (reference sequence). The CDR3 runs 16 residues. Trimming removed 1 base from V and 1 base from J, with 9 bases in between. The CDR3 is CASSLIGISGANVLTF. The CDR3 DNA sequence: TGTGCCAGCAGCTTGATAGGAATATCTGGGGCCAACGTCCTGACTTTC.

The gene calls are TRBV9 and TRBJ1-2, with a possible D match to TRBD1 (5 bases). V dropped 2 bases and J dropped 8 bases, with 13 bases sitting between them. The germline CDR1 and CDR2 sequences are SGDLS and YYNGEE. This CDR3 has 13 amino acids. The CDR3 loop reads CASSVYQGKGYTF. CDR3 DNA: TGTGCCAGCAGCGTTTATCAGGGAAAAGGCTACACCTTC.

The chain uses TRBV29-1 and TRBJ2-7, with 8 bases that match TRBD2. V trimming: 6 bases; J trimming: 3 bases; junction bases outside the gene matches: 7. This CDR3 region has 13 residues. The germline V gene has CDR1 SQVTM and CDR2 ANQGSEA. As DNA, the CDR3 is TGCAGCGTGTCGGGGACTAGTCTCTACGAGCAGTACTTC. Amino acid sequence: CSVSGTSLYEQYF.

The V gene is TRBV4-1, the J gene TRBJ2-5, with 7 nucleotides matching TRBD1. The J call is uncertain, as TRBJ2-7 better fits the DNA end. This CDR3 has 14 amino acids. CDR1 and CDR2 from the germline V gene are MGHRA and YSYEKL. CDR3 in amino acids: CASSPTGQTYEQYF. The CDR3 bases are TGCGCCAGCAGCCCAACGGGACAGACCTACGAGCAGTACTTC.

The gene calls are TRBV2 and TRBJ2-1; 8 bases map to TRBD2. V gave up 0 bases and J gave up 6 bases; unmatched junction bases: 10. CDR1 and CDR2 from the germline V gene are SNHLY and FYNNEI. CDR3 length: 17 amino acids. The CDR3 protein is CASSEAGAAGDSNEQFF. The CDR3 nucleotides read TGTGCCAGCAGTGAAGCGGGGGCAGCGGGAGACTCCAATGAGCAGTTCTTC.

This sequence joins TRBV4-1 and TRBJ2-1; 10 bases map to TRBD1. CDR1 and CDR2 from the germline V gene are MGHRA and YSYEKL. This CDR3 region has 20 residues. Trimming at V came to 3 bases and at J to 0 bases, leaving 14 bases not matched to a gene. Written as DNA, the CDR3 is TGCGCCAGCAGCCAGTATTCGGGACAGGGGCCACTCAGCTCCTACAATGAGCAGTTCTTC. Its translation: CASSQYSGQGPLSSYNEQFF.

The chain links TRBV7-9 to TRBJ1-2; TRBD1 matches at 10 bases. Germline V gene sequence: CDR1 SEHNR, CDR2 FQNEAQ (reference sequence). This CDR3 comprises 14 residues. J gave up 13 bases and V 3 bases, and 11 bases lay outside the gene matches. The CDR3 loop is CASSFSTGGRPSTF. The CDR3 DNA is TGTGCCAGCAGCTTTTCGACAGGGGGCCGCCCAAGCACCTTC.

V and J are TRBV28 and TRBJ2-3; 14 bases map to TRBD2. The CDR3 sequence is 17 residues long. V lost 5 bases, J lost 6 bases, and 10 bases stayed unmatched. Germline V gene sequence: CDR1 MDHEN, CDR2 SYDVKM. CDR3 nucleotide sequence: TGTGCCAGCAGTACCCCGACTAGCGGGAGGGCCACGGATACGCAGTATTTT. It is translated as CASSTPTSGRATDTQYF.

The chain uses TRBV5-4 and TRBJ2-1, with 9 bases matching TRBD1. Germline loops: CDR1 SGHNT, CDR2 YYREEE (reference sequence). V lost 4 bases, J lost 5 bases, and 7 bases stayed unmatched. The CDR3 runs 15 residues. CDR3 coding DNA: TGTGCCAGCAGCCGTGGGACAGGGATCAACAATGAGCAGTTCTTC. Protein: CASSRGTGINNEQFF.

In this sample, this clone turned up once. The chain joins TRBV11-2 to TRBJ2-7; perhaps TRBD2 as D (6 bases). The CDR3 contains 14 residues. The germline V gene has CDR1 SGHAT and CDR2 FQNNGV. V was shortened by 3 bases and J by 2 bases, with 11 bases between the two germline ends. The CDR3 here is CASSLGGITYEQYF. The CDR3 nucleotides are TGTGCCAGCAGCTTGGGGGGTATAACCTACGAGCAGTACTTC. The full variable domain, its missing parts supplied by reference TRBV11-2 and TRBJ2-7, is EAGVAQSPRYKIIEKRQSVAFWCNPISGHATLYWYQQILGQGPKLLIQFQNNGVVDDSQLPKDRFSAERLKGVDSTLKIQPAKLEDSAVYLCASSLGGITYEQYFGPGTRLTVT.

The chain recombines TRBV10-2 with TRBJ2-7, with 7 bases identical to TRBD2. V gave up 5 bases and J gave up 4 bases; unmatched junction bases: 2. This CDR3 has 12 residues. Germline CDR1 and CDR2: WSHSY and SAAADI. CDR3 sequence: CASSRGGYEQYF. The CDR3 nucleotides read TGCGCCAGCAGTCGCGGGGGTTACGAGCAGTACTTC.

This chain uses TRBV13 with TRBJ2-7, with no clear D. Germline loops: CDR1 PRHDT, CDR2 FYEKMQ (reference sequence). The CDR3 is 16 residues long. With 2 bases removed from V and 1 base from J, the gap between germline ends came to 15 bases. CDR3 bases: TGTGCCAGCAGCTTAAGACTGGATGTCCTTTCCTACGAGCAGTACTTC. It codes for CASSLRLDVLSYEQYF.

The chain couples TRBV4-3 to TRBJ2-2; D unresolved. The CDR3 spans 14 residues. CDR1 is LGHNA and CDR2 is YSLEER in the germline V gene. Deletions cut 5 bases from V and 8 bases from J, with 15 bases between. The CDR3 loop reads CASSTVGAGGELFF. The CDR3 region has the DNA TGCGCCAGCAGCACCGTGGGCGCTGGGGGGGAGCTGTTTTTT.

The genes are TRBV11-2 and TRBJ2-5; TRBD2 aligns across 7 bases. Germline CDR1 reads SGHAT; CDR2 reads FQNNGV. V trimming: 0 bases; J trimming: 7 bases; junction bases outside the gene matches: 14. This CDR3 spans 17 amino acids. CDR3 DNA: TGTGCCAGCAGCTTAGATCATTTCAGGCTAGCGGCCGGGACCCAGTACTTC. Its protein is CASSLDHFRLAAGTQYF. The full variable domain, rest sourced from reference TRBV11-2 and TRBJ2-5, is EAGVAQSPRYKIIEKRQSVAFWCNPISGHATLYWYQQILGQGPKLLIQFQNNGVVDDSQLPKDRFSAERLKGVDSTLKIQPAKLEDSAVYLCASSLDHFRLAAGTQYFGPGTRLLVL.

The chain uses TRBV7-9 and TRBJ2-1; D may be TRBD2 (6 bases). CDR1 and CDR2 (germline): SEHNR, FQNEAQ (reference sequence). This CDR3 is 16 amino acids long. Trimming removed 5 bases at V and 14 bases at J, with 28 bases between. The CDR3 sequence: CASSLRDSPSQLSEFF. In DNA, the CDR3 is TGTGCCAGCAGCCTTAGGGACTCACCAAGCCAACTTTCGGAGTTCTTC.

The genes are TRBV5-8 and TRBJ2-7, with D possibly matching TRBD1 (6 bases). The CDR3 has 14 amino acids. Germline V gene data show CDR1 as SGHTS and CDR2 as YDEGEE. V lost 2 bases, J lost 1 base, and 10 bases lay in between. The CDR3 DNA reads TGTGCCAGCAGCTTTGTAGGGGGTTCCTACGAGCAGTACTTC. Translation: CASSFVGGSYEQYF.

J is TRBJ2-3 and V is TRBV7-8, with TRBD1 matching over 7 bases. This CDR3 is built from 16 residues. The germline gives CDR1 SGHVS, CDR2 FQNEAQ. The trim removed 3 bases at V and 4 bases at J, leaving 10 bases unmatched. The CDR3, as DNA: TGTGCCAGCAGCTTTCCCGGGACAGTGGTTCCAGATACGCAGTATTTT. Its protein is CASSFPGTVVPDTQYF.

The rearrangement links TRBV4-1 to TRBJ2-7; a weak D match, TRBD2 (6 bases). In germline, CDR1 is MGHRA, CDR2 YSYEKL. The length of the CDR3 is 15 residues. The germline V and J ends were trimmed by 1 base and 2 bases, with 12 bases remaining between them. Here the CDR3 reads CASSQVTAGPYEQYF. In DNA form, the CDR3 reads TGCGCCAGCAGCCAAGTTACAGCGGGCCCCTACGAGCAGTACTTC.

The V and J genes are TRBV27 and TRBJ2-7; D gene unclear. This CDR3 region has 13 residues. The V and J ends lost 4 bases and 2 bases respectively, with 9 bases between them. Per the germline V gene, CDR1 is MNHEY and CDR2 is SMNVEV (reference sequence). CDR3 residues: CASSWGTAYEQYF. The CDR3 DNA reads as TGTGCCAGCAGTTGGGGTACCGCCTACGAGCAGTACTTC.

The count of this clone is one. The chain recombines TRBV7-8 with TRBJ1-3, with 8 bases fitting TRBD1. The CDR3 is made up of 15 amino acids. J gave up 5 bases and V 4 bases, and 7 bases lay outside the gene matches. Germline CDR1 and CDR2: SGHVS and FQNEAQ. The CDR3 spells CASSSVTGERNTIYF. The CDR3 DNA reads TGTGCCAGCAGCTCGGTGACAGGGGAGAGAAACACCATATATTTT.

The chain links TRBV7-9 to TRBJ1-1; D possibly corresponds to TRBD1 (5 bases). V was cut by 7 bases and J by 7 bases, with 16 bases left in between. This CDR3 is 13 amino acids long. The germline gives CDR1 SEHNR, CDR2 FQNEAQ (reference sequence). CDR3 loop: CASTPGGGYEAFF. As DNA, the CDR3 is TGTGCCAGCACCCCCGGGGGGGGATATGAAGCTTTCTTT.

The chain recombines TRBV11-2 with TRBJ2-1, with 10 bases fitting TRBD2. This CDR3 has 15 amino acids. Germline trimming cut 1 base from V and 5 bases from J; bases unmatched to any gene: 2. CDR1 and CDR2 (germline): SGHAT, FQNNGV. CDR3 residues: CASSLGAGGDNEQFF. CDR3 coding DNA: TGTGCCAGCAGCTTAGGAGCGGGAGGGGACAATGAGCAGTTCTTC.

The rearrangement joins TRBV5-1 to TRBJ1-1, with 7 bases that match TRBD1. Germline CDR1 and CDR2: SGHRS and YFSETQ. The CDR3 has 14 amino acids. V trimming: 3 bases; J trimming: 4 bases; junction bases outside the gene matches: 6. CDR3 sequence: CASSSRQGGTEAFF. The CDR3 DNA is TGCGCCAGCAGCTCTAGACAGGGTGGCACTGAAGCTTTCTTT.

V and J are TRBV27 and TRBJ2-1; 8 bases are shared with TRBD2. CDR1 MNHEY and CDR2 SMNVEV come from the germline V gene (reference sequence). V lost 4 bases, J lost 0 bases, and 8 bases stayed unmatched. This CDR3 has 17 amino acids. CDR3 sequence: CASSSLTSGSSYNEQFF. The CDR3 DNA reads as TGTGCCAGCAGTTCCTTAACTAGCGGAAGCTCCTACAATGAGCAGTTCTTC.

The gene calls are TRBV6-5 and TRBJ2-7; tentative D call: TRBD1 (5 bases). The V gene lost 3 bases and the J gene lost 6 bases, with 9 bases spanning the gap. Germline V gives CDR1 MNHEY, CDR2 SVGAGI. This CDR3 has 12 residues. The CDR3 loop is CASSYTGFEQYF. CDR3 bases: TGTGCCAGCAGTTATACAGGTTTCGAGCAGTACTTC.

This chain uses TRBV9 with TRBJ2-3, with 10 positions matching TRBD1. Germline V gene data show CDR1 as SGDLS and CDR2 as YYNGEE. This CDR3 has 16 amino acids. The J segment lost 3 bases and the V segment lost 3 bases, leaving 7 bases of the junction unmatched. The CDR3 spells CASSGLGTGVTDTQYF. The CDR3 bases are TGTGCCAGCAGCGGCCTAGGGACAGGGGTAACAGATACGCAGTATTTT. Complete variable domain (other parts from reference TRBV9 and TRBJ2-3): DSGVTQTPKHLITATGQRVTLRCSPRSGDLSVYWYQQSLDQGLQFLIQYYNGEERAKGNILERFSAQQFPDLHSELNLSSLELGDSALYFCASSGLGTGVTDTQYFGPGTRLTVL.

As to this clone: Mismatch with germline at one junction end may stem from a read error. The chain links TRBV15 to TRBJ1-5; unclear D gene. The CDR3 is made up of 13 amino acids. Germline CDR1 LNHNV, CDR2 YYDKDF (reference sequence). The CDR3 sequence is CATSRDSSQPQHF. The CDR3 DNA is TGTGCCACCAGCAGAGATAGCAGTCAGCCCCAGCATTTT.

Comment on this clone: Distinct nucleotide sequences in the sample also encode this CDR3. This chain links TRBV11-2 with TRBJ2-5; D gene ambiguous. The V gene lost 6 bases and the J gene lost 1 base, with 3 bases spanning the gap. In germline, CDR1 is SGHAT, CDR2 FQNNGV. CDR3 size: 11 residues. The CDR3 DNA follows: TGTGCCAGCAGTTCCCAAGAGACCCAGTACTTC. Its translation is CASSSQETQYF. Looking up the rest from reference TRBV11-2 and TRBJ2-5 gives the full variable domain: EAGVAQSPRYKIIEKRQSVAFWCNPISGHATLYWYQQILGQGPKLLIQFQNNGVVDDSQLPKDRFSAERLKGVDSTLKIQPAKLEDSAVYLCASSSQETQYFGPGTRLLVL.

J is TRBJ2-1 and V is TRBV11-2, with D unresolved. Germline CDR1 is SGHAT and CDR2 is FQNNGV. The CDR3 length is 14 residues. Between the trimmed V and J ends, which lost 10 bases and 6 bases, there was a span of 19 bases. DNA of the CDR3: TGTGCCACTCCCGCGTCTGGCGTTCTCAATGAGCAGTTCTTC. It is translated as CATPASGVLNEQFF.